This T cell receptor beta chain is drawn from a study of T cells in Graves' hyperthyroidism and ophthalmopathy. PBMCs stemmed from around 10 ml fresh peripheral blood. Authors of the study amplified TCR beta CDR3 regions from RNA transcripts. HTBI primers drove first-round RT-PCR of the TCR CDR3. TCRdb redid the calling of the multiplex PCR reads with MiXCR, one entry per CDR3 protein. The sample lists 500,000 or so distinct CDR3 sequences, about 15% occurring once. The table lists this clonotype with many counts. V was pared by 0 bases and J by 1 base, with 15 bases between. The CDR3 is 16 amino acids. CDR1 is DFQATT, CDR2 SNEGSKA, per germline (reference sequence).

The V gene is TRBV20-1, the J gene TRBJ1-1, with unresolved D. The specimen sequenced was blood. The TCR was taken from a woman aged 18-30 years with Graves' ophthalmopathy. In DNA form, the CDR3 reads TGCAGTGCTAGAGATCCCGGTGAGGGCGGGAACACTGAAGCTTTCTTT. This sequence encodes CSARDPGEGGNTEAFF.